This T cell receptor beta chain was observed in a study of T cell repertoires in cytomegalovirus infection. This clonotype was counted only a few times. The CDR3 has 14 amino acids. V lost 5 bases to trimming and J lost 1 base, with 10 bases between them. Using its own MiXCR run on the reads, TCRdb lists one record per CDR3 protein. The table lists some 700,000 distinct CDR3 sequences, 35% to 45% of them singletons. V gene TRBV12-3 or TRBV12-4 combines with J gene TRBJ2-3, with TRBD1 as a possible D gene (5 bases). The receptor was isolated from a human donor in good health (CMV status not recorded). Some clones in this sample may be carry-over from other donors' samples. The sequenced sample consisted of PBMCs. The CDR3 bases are TGTGCCAGCAGTAGGACCAGGGGCACAGATACGCAGTATTTT. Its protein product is CASSRTRGTDTQYF.